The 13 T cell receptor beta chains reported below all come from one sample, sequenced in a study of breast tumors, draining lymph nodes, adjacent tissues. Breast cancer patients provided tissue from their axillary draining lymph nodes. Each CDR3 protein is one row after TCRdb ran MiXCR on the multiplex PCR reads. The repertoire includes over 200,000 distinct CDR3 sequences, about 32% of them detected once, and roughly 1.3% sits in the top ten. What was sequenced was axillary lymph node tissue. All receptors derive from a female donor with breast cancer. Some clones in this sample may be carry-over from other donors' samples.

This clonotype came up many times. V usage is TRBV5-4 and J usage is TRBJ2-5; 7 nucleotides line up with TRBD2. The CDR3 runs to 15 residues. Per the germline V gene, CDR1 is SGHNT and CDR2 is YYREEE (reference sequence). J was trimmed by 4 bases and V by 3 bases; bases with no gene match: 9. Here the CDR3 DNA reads TGTGCCAGCAGCTGGAGCGGGATTGAGGGAGAGACCCAGTACTTC. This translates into CASSWSGIEGETQYF.

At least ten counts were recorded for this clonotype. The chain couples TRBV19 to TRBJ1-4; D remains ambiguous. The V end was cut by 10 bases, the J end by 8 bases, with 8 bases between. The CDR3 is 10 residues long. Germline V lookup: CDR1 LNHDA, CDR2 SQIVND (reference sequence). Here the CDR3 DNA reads TGTGCCACCAAAAGCGAAAAACTGTTTTTT. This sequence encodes CATKSEKLFF.

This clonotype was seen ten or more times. The CDR3 spells CASSQDSSITEAFF. The CDR3 nucleotides are TGCGCCAGCAGCCAAGATTCGTCAATCACTGAAGCTTTCTTT. The gene calls are TRBV4-3 and TRBJ1-1; D is ambiguous. This CDR3 is 14 amino acids long. Germline lookup yields CDR1 LGHNA and CDR2 YSLEER. Between the trimmed V and J ends, which lost 0 bases and 4 bases, there was a span of 9 bases.

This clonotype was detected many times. The chain's CDR3 is CSARTSGRAYETQYF. CDR3 in DNA: TGCAGTGCTCGGACTAGCGGGAGGGCCTACGAGACCCAGTACTTC. This sequence joins TRBV20-1 and TRBJ2-5; TRBD2 matches 15 bases. V shed 5 bases and J 5 bases; nucleotides not matched to a gene: 6. This CDR3 has 15 amino acids. Germline V CDR1 and CDR2: DFQATT, SNEGSKA (reference sequence).

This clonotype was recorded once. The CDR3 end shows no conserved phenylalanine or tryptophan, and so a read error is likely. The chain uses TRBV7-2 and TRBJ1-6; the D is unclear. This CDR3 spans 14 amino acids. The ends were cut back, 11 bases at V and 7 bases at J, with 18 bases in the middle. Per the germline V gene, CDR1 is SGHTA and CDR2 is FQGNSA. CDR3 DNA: TGTGCCGGCGCCGTTACTACGCTAAATTCACCCCTCCACCTT. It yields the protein CAGAVTTLNSPLHL.

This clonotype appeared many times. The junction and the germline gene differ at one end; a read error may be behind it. DNA of the CDR3: TGCAGTGCTAGAGCCGGGGAGACCCAGTCCTTC. It is translated as CSARAGETQSF. The chain carries TRBV20-1 and TRBJ2-5; weak D call: TRBD2 (5 bases). Looked up from germline, CDR1 is DFQATT and CDR2 is SNEGSKA (reference sequence). The CDR3 runs 11 residues.

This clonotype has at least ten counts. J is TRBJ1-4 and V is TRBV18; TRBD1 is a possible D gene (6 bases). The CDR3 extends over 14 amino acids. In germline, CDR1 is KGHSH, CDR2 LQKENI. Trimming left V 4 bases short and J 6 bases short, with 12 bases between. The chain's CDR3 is CASSQNRADEKLFF. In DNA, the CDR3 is TGTGCCAGCTCACAGAACAGGGCTGATGAAAAACTGTTTTTT.

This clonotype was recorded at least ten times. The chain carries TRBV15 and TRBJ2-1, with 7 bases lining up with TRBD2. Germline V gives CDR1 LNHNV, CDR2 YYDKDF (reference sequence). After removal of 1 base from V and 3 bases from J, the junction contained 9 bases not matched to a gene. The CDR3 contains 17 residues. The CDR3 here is CATSRGDSGPFYNEQFF. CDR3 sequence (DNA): TGTGCCACCAGCAGAGGCGATAGCGGGCCATTCTACAATGAGCAGTTCTTC.

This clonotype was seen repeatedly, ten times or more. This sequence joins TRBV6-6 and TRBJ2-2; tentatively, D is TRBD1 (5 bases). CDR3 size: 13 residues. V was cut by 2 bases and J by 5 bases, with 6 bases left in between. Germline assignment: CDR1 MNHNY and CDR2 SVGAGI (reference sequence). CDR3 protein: CASSYRGTGELFF. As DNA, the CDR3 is TGTGCCAGCAGTTACAGGGGAACCGGGGAGCTGTTTTTT.

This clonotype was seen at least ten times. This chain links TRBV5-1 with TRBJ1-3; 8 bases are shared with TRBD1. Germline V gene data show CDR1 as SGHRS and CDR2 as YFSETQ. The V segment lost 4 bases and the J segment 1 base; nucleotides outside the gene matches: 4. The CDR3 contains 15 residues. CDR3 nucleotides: TGCGCCAGCAGCACCCGGACAGGGTCTGGAAACACCATATATTTT. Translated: CASSTRTGSGNTIYF.

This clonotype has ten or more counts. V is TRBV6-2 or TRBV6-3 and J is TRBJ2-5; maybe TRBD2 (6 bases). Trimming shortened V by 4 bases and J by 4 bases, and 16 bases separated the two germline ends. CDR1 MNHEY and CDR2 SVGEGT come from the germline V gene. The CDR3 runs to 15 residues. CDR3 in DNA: TGTGCCAGCAGTTCCCAACTAGCACGATCAGAGACCCAGTACTTC. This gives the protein CASSSQLARSETQYF.

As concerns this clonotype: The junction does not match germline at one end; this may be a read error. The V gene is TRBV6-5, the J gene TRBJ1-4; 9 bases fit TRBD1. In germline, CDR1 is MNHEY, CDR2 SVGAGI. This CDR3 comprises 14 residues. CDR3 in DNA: TGTGCCAGCAGTTCCCGCGGACAGGGGAGAAAAACTGTTTTT. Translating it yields CASSSRGQGRKTVF.

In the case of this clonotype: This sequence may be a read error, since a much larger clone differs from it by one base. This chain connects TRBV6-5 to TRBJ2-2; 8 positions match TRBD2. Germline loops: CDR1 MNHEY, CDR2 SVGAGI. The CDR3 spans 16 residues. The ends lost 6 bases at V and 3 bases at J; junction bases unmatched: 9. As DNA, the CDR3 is TGTGCCAGCAGCCCCGCCCTAGCGGGTGACACCGGGGAGCTGTTTTTT. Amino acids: CASSPALAGDTGELFF.